A single sample gave rise to the 4 T cell receptor beta chains below, sequenced in a study of shared clonotypes between healthy human individuals (dated by TCRdb to 2020 to 2022). Library construction relied on the immunoSEQ multiplex PCR assay. TCRdb mirrors the immuneACCESS table, restricted to in-frame sequences. Some clones are absent from its copies; in checked studies, under half trace to an unresolved V gene, and the reason for the others is unknown. The sample profile shows a few million clones; 90% to 95% of them were found once. The top ten clonotypes cover roughly 0.15% of the sample. Material: naive CD4+ T cells sorted from blood. The cell subset or site label here, explained by the study, means: CD45RA+ positively selected. These receptors came from a man between 18 and 35 years old in good health.

To note about this clone: The sample has other DNA sequences that encode this CDR3 too. V and J are TRBV18 and TRBJ1-2; tentative D call: TRBD1 (5 bases). CDR1 KGHSH and CDR2 LQKENI come from the germline V gene. This CDR3 contains 13 residues. Trimming left V 3 bases short and J 3 bases short, with 8 bases between. CDR3 in amino acids: CASSPGGDYGYTF. Here the CDR3 DNA reads TGTGCCAGCTCACCTGGGGGAGACTATGGCTACACCTTC. The full variable domain, completed using reference TRBV18 and TRBJ1-2, is NAGVMQNPRHLVRRRGQEARLRCSPMKGHSHVYWYRQLPEEGLKFMVYLQKENIIDESGMPKERFSAEFPKEGPSILRIQQVVRGDSAAYFCASSPGGDYGYTFGSGTRLTVV.

The genes are TRBV7-8 and TRBJ2-5; the match to TRBD1 covers 7 bases. The CDR3 loop spans 15 amino acids. The ends lost 5 bases at V and 7 bases at J; junction bases unmatched: 13. Per germline, CDR1 SGHVS and CDR2 FQNEAQ. The CDR3 loop is CASSPWDSLTGTQYF. Here the CDR3 DNA reads TGTGCCAGCAGCCCTTGGGACAGTCTAACGGGGACCCAGTACTTC.

This clone was observed a handful of times. The chain is built from TRBV19 and TRBJ2-3; D call uncertain. This CDR3 region has 14 residues. CDR1 is LNHDA, CDR2 SQIVND, per germline (reference sequence). V was trimmed by 5 bases and J by 0 bases, leaving 9 bases between them. CDR3 in DNA: TGTGCCAGTAGTTCCCTGGACAGCACAGATACGCAGTATTTT. This translates into CASSSLDSTDTQYF. Supplemented by reference TRBV19 and TRBJ2-3, the full variable domain reads DGGITQSPKYLFRKEGQNVTLSCEQNLNHDAMYWYRQDPGQGLRLIYYSQIVNDFQKGDIAEGYSVSREKKESFPLTVTSAQKNPTAFYLCASSSLDSTDTQYFGPGTRLTVL.

The chain combines TRBV6-5 with TRBJ2-5; 10 bases match TRBD2. V was clipped by 6 bases and J by 3 bases; unmatched bases: 4. This CDR3 region has 14 residues. Germline loops: CDR1 MNHEY, CDR2 SVGAGI. The CDR3: CASRGSGGKETQYF. In nucleotides, the CDR3 is TGTGCCAGCAGAGGTAGCGGGGGGAAAGAGACCCAGTACTTC.